One and the same sample provided the 9 T cell receptor beta chains below, sequenced in a study of cytomegalovirus exposure and HLA in healthy donors. The PCR contained 60 Vbeta and 13 Jbeta primers. Profiled with immunoSEQ multiplex PCR; TCRdb holds only in-frame clones, not every one. The repertoire holds about 44,000 clones, with 87% as singletons. Material: PBMCs. The receptors originated from a woman aged 40 to 50 in good health and CMV-seropositive.

The chain recombines TRBV5-1 with TRBJ2-1, with TRBD2 identical over 9 bases. The CDR3 totals 16 residues. The junction had 6 bases not matched to a gene; V was cut back by 3 bases and J by 2 bases. The germline gives CDR1 SGHRS, CDR2 YFSETQ. CDR3 residues: CASSSHSGSTYNEQFF. The CDR3 DNA reads TGCGCCAGCAGCTCCCATAGCGGGAGTACCTACAATGAGCAGTTCTTC.

V usage is TRBV4-1 and J usage is TRBJ1-2; D possibly corresponds to TRBD1 (6 bases). Germline V lookup: CDR1 MGHRA, CDR2 YSYEKL. This CDR3 spans 15 amino acids. Trimming removed 0 bases at V and 4 bases at J, with 12 bases between. The CDR3 coding sequence is TGCGCCAGCAGCCAAGATTTGGACAGCAGCTATGGCTACACCTTC. Translating it yields CASSQDLDSSYGYTF.

The chain combines TRBV14 with TRBJ1-5, with 7 bases aligning to TRBD1. Germline V gene sequence: CDR1 SGHDN, CDR2 FVKESK. This CDR3 has 14 amino acids. V was pared by 3 bases and J by 6 bases, with 5 bases of the junction left unmatched. As DNA, the CDR3 is TGTGCCAGCAGCCAGACAGGGACGGGTCAGCCCCAGCATTTT. This gives the protein CASSQTGTGQPQHF.

This chain uses TRBV4-1 with TRBJ2-7, with TRBD1 identical over 10 bases. V lost 4 bases, J lost 6 bases, and 9 bases stayed unmatched. CDR3 size: 15 residues. Germline V gene lookup returns CDR1 MGHRA and CDR2 YSYEKL. The CDR3 DNA sequence: TGCGCCAGCAGCCCGCCGGACAGGGGGTTCGGCGAGCAGTACTTC. It encodes CASSPPDRGFGEQYF.

The chain employs TRBV14 and TRBJ2-3, with 8 bases aligning to TRBD2. The germline V gene encodes CDR1 SGHDN and CDR2 FVKESK. The CDR3 is made up of 17 amino acids. V lost 4 bases to trimming and J lost 1 base; unmatched junction nucleotides: 10. This CDR3 is CASSRGGIISGTDTQYF. DNA of the CDR3: TGTGCCAGCAGCCGCGGGGGGATCATAAGTGGCACAGATACGCAGTATTTT.

This clone was counted only a few times. The chain employs TRBV12-5 and TRBJ2-1; 14 bases line up with TRBD2. The CDR3 totals 16 residues. The germline V gene encodes CDR1 LGHNT and CDR2 FRNRAP. Trimming took 9 bases from V and 3 from J; bases not matched to a gene: 7. CDR3 sequence reads: CARSVGTSGSYNEQFF. The CDR3 nucleotides are TGTGCTAGATCAGTCGGGACTAGCGGGAGCTACAATGAGCAGTTCTTC.

This sequence joins TRBV28 and TRBJ2-2; D remains unclear. The germline V and J ends were trimmed by 1 base and 2 bases, with 5 bases remaining between them. CDR1 and CDR2 from the germline V gene are MDHEN and SYDVKM. This CDR3 has 14 residues. The CDR3 is CASSLLSNTGELFF. DNA for the CDR3: TGTGCCAGCAGTTTATTATCCAACACCGGGGAGCTGTTTTTT.

CDR3 in amino acids: CASSLHRGPHNEQFF. The CDR3 nucleotides read TGTGCCAGCAGCTTGCACAGGGGGCCCCACAATGAGCAGTTCTTC. The V gene is TRBV5-5, the J gene TRBJ2-1; TRBD1 matches at 9 bases. The V and J ends lost 1 base and 5 bases, in that order; junction bases with no gene match: 4. The CDR3 is made up of 15 amino acids. Germline CDR1 reads SGHKS; CDR2 reads YYEKEE (reference sequence).

V and J are TRBV13 and TRBJ2-7, with 9 bases fitting TRBD2. Germline CDR1 and CDR2: PRHDT and FYEKMQ (reference sequence). Trimming at V came to 4 bases and at J to 4 bases, leaving 5 bases not matched to a gene. The CDR3 is 14 residues long. CDR3 sequence (DNA): TGTGCCAGCAGCTCGACTAGCGGAGTTTACGAGCAGTACTTC. Translating gives CASSSTSGVYEQYF.